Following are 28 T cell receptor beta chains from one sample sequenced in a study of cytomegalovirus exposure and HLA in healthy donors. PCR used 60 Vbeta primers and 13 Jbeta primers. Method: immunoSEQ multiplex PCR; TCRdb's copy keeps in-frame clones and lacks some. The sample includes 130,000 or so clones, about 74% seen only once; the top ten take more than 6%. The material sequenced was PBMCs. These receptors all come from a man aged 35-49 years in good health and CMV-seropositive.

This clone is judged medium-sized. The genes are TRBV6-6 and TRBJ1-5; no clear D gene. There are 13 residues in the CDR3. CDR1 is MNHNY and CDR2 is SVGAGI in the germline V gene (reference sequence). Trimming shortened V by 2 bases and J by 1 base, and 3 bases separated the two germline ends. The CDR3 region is CASSYESNQPQHF. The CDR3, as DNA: TGTGCCAGCAGTTACGAGAGCAATCAGCCCCAGCATTTT.

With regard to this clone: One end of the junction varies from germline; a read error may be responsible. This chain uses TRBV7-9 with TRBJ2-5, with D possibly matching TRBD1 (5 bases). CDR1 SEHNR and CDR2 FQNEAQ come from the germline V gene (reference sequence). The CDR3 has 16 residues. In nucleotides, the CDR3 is TGTTCCAGCAGCTTTCCGGACACCAGCCTCCAAGAGACCCAGTACTTC. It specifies CSSSFPDTSLQETQYF. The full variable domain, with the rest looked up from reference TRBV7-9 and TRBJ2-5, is DTGVSQNPRHKITKRGQNVTFRCDPISEHNRLYWYRQTLGQGPEFLTYFQNEAQLEKSRLLSDRFSAERPKGSFSTLEIQRTEQGDSAMYLCSSSFPDTSLQETQYFGPGTRLLVL.

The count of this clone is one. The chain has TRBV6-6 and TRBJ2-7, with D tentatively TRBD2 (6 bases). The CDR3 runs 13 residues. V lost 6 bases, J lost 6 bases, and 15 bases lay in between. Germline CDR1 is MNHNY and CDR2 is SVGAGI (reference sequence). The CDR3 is CASSPAGGSEQYF. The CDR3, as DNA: TGTGCCAGCAGCCCCGCTGGAGGGAGCGAGCAGTACTTC.

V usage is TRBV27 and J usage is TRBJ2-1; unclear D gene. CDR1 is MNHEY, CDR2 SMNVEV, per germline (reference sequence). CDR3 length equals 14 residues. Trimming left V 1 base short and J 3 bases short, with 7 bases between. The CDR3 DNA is TGTGCCAGCAGTTTATATGACAACTACAATGAGCAGTTCTTC. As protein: CASSLYDNYNEQFF.

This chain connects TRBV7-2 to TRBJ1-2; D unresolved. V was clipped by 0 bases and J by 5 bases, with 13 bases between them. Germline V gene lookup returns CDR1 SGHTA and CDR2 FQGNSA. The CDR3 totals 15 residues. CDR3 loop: CASSLAGSGLYGYTF. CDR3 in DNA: TGTGCCAGCAGCTTAGCGGGCAGCGGCCTATATGGCTACACCTTC. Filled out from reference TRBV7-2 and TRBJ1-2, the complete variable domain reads GAGVSQSPSNKVTEKGKDVELRCDPISGHTALYWYRQSLGQGLEFLIYFQGNSAPDKSGLPSDRFSAERTGGSVSTLTIQRTQQEDSAVYLCASSLAGSGLYGYTFGSGTRLTVV.

The DNA for the CDR3 is TGCGCCACCGGACGGACTAACACCGGGGAGCTGTTTTTT. It codes for CATGRTNTGELFF. The chain links TRBV5-1 to TRBJ2-2, with a tentative D call TRBD2 (5 bases). This CDR3 region has 13 residues. Germline V gene data show CDR1 as SGHRS and CDR2 as YFSETQ. V gave up 9 bases and J gave up 2 bases, with 11 bases separating them.

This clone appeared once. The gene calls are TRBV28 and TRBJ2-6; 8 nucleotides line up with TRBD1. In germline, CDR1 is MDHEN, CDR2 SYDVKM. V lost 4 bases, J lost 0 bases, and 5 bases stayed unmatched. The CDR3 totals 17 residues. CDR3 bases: TGTGCCAGCAGTTCCGGGACAGGTTCCTCTGGGGCCAACGTCCTGACTTTC. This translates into CASSSGTGSSGANVLTF.

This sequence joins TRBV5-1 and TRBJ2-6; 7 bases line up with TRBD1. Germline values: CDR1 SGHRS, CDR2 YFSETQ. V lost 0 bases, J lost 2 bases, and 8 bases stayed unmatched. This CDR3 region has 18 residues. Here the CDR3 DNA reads TGCGCCAGCAGCTTGGAGGCTGGGACAGCAACTGGGGCCAACGTCCTGACTTTC. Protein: CASSLEAGTATGANVLTF.

Written as DNA, the CDR3 is TGTGCCAGCAGTGCCCGGACAGGCCCAGCCTACGAGCAGTACTTC. Translating it yields CASSARTGPAYEQYF. The rearrangement joins TRBV27 to TRBJ2-5, with 7 bases aligning to TRBD1. The J call is in doubt because the DNA end fits TRBJ2-7 better. CDR1 is MNHEY and CDR2 is SMNVEV in the germline V gene (reference sequence). The CDR3 is 15 amino acids.

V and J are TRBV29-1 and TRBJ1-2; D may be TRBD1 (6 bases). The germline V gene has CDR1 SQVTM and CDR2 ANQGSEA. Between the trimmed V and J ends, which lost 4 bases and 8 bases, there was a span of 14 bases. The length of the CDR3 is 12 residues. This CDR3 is CSVGGQTNGYTF. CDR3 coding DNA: TGCAGCGTTGGAGGACAGACGAACGGCTACACCTTC.

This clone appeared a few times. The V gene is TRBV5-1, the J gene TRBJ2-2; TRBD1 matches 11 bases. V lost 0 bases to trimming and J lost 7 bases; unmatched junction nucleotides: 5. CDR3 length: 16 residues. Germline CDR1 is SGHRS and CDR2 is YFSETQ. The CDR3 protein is CASSLDGQGAFGELFF. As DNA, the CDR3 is TGCGCCAGCAGCTTGGATGGACAGGGGGCGTTCGGGGAGCTGTTTTTT. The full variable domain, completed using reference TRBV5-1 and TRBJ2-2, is KAGVTQTPRYLIKTRGQQVTLSCSPISGHRSVSWYQQTPGQGLQFLFEYFSETQRNKGNFPGRFSGRQFSNSRSEMNVSTLELGDSALYLCASSLDGQGAFGELFFGEGSRLTVL.

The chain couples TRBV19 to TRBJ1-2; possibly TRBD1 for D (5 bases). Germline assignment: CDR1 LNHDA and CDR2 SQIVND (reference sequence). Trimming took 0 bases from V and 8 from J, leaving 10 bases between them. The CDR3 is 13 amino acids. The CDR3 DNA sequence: TGTGCCAGTAGTATAGAATCCAGGGCGGGCTACACCTTC. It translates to CASSIESRAGYTF. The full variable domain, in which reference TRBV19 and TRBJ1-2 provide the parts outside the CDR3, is DGGITQSPKYLFRKEGQNVTLSCEQNLNHDAMYWYRQDPGQGLRLIYYSQIVNDFQKGDIAEGYSVSREKKESFPLTVTSAQKNPTAFYLCASSIESRAGYTFGSGTRLTVV.

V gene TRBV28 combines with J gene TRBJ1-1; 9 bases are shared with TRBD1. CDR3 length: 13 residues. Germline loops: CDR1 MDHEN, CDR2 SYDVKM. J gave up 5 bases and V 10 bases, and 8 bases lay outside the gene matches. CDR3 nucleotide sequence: TGTGCCACCTACAGGGGGCTTCATACTGAAGCTTTCTTT. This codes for CATYRGLHTEAFF.

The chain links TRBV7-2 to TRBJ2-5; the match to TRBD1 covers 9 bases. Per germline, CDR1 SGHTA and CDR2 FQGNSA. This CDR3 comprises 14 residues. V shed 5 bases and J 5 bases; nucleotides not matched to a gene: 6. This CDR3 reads CASSPQGARETQYF. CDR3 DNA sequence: TGTGCCAGCAGCCCACAGGGGGCGCGGGAGACCCAGTACTTC. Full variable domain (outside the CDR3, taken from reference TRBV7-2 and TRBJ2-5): GAGVSQSPSNKVTEKGKDVELRCDPISGHTALYWYRQSLGQGLEFLIYFQGNSAPDKSGLPSDRFSAERTGGSVSTLTIQRTQQEDSAVYLCASSPQGARETQYFGPGTRLLVL.

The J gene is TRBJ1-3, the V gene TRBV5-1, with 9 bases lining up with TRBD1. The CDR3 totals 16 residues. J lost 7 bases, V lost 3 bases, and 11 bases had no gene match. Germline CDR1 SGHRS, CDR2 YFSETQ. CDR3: CASSSDGTGNQNTIYF. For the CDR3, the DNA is TGCGCCAGCAGCTCGGATGGGACAGGGAATCAGAACACCATATATTTT.

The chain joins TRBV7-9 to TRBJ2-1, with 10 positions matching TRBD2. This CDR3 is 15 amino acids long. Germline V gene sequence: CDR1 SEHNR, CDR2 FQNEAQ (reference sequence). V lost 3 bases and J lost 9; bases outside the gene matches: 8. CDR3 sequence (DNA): TGTGCCAGCAGCTTGCGACTAGCGGGTGACCTTGAGCAGTTCTTC. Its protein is CASSLRLAGDLEQFF.

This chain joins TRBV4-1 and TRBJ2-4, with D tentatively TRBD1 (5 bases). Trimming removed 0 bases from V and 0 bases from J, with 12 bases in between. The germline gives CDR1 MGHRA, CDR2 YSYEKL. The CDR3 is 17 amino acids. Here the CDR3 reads CASSQEDTGVAKNIQYF. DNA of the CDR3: TGCGCCAGCAGCCAAGAAGACACAGGAGTAGCCAAAAACATTCAGTACTTC.

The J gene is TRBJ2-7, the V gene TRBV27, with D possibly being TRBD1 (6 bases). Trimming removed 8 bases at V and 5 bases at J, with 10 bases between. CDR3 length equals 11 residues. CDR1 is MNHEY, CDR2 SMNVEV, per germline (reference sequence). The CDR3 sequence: CASLHRDEQYF. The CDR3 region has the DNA TGTGCCAGCCTCCACAGGGACGAGCAGTACTTC.

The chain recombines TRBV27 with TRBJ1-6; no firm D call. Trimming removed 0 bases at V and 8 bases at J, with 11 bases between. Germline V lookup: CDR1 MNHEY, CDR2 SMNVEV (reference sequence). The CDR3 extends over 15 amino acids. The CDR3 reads CASSLSGRTYSPLHF. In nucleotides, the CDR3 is TGTGCCAGCAGTTTATCGGGCAGGACTTATTCACCCCTCCACTTT.

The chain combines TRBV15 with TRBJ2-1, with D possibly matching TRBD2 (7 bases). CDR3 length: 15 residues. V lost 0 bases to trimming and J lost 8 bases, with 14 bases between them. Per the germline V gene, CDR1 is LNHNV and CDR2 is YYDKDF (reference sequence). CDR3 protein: CATSRDRGAMYEQFF. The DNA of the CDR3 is TGTGCCACCAGCAGAGATCGGGGGGCCATGTATGAGCAGTTCTTC.

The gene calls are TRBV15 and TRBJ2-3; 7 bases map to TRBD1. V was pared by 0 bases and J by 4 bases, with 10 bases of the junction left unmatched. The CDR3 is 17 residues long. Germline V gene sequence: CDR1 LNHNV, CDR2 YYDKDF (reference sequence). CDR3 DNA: TGTGCCACCAGCAGAGATGGGGACAGCAACCCATCAGATACGCAGTATTTT. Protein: CATSRDGDSNPSDTQYF.

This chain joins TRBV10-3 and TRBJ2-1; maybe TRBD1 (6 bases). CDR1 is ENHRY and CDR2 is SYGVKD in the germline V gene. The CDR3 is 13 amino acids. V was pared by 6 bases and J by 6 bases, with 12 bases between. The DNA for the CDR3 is TGTGCCATCAGCCTTCCGACAGGCAATGAGCAGTTCTTC. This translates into CAISLPTGNEQFF.

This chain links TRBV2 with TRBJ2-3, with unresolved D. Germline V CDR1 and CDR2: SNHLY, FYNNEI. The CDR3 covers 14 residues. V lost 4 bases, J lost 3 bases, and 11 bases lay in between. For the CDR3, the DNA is TGTGCCAGCAGTGTAGAACAGACAACAGATACGCAGTATTTT. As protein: CASSVEQTTDTQYF.

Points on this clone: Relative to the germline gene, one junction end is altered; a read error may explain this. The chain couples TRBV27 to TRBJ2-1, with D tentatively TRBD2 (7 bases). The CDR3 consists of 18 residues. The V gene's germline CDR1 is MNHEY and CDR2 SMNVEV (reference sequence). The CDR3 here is CASRLLQGVGGPYNEQFF. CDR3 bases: TGTGCCAGCAGGTTATTACAGGGCGTGGGAGGGCCTTACAATGAGCAGTTCTTC.

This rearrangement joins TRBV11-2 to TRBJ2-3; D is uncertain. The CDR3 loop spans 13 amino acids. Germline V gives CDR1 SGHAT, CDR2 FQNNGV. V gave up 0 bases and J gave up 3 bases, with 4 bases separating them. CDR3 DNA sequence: TGTGCCAGCAGCTTAGATTTAACAGATACGCAGTATTTT. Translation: CASSLDLTDTQYF.

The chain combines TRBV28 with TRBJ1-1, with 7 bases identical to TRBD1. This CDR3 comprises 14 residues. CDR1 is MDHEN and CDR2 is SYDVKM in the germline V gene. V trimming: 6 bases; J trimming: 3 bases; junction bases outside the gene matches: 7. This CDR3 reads CASSVDRRDTEAFF. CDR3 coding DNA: TGTGCCAGCAGCGTGGACAGGCGGGACACTGAAGCTTTCTTT.

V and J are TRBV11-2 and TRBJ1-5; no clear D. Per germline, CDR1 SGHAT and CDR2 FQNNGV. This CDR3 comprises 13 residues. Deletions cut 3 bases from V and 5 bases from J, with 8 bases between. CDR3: CASSLRADQPQHF. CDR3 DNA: TGTGCCAGCAGCTTGAGGGCTGATCAGCCCCAGCATTTT.

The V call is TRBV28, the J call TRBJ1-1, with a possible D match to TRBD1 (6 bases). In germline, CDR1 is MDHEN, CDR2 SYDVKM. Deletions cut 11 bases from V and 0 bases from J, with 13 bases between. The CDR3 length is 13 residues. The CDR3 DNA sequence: TGTGCCTTAGGGGGGGCTATGAACACTGAAGCTTTCTTT. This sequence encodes CALGGAMNTEAFF.